These 25 T cell receptor beta chains originate from one sample sequenced in a study of blood T cell repertoires in COVID-19. The table came from immunoSEQ multiplex PCR; TCRdb's copy has only in-frame clones and leaves some out. The sample carries 90,000 or so clones, about nine tenths recorded once. Sequencing was done on a sample of peripheral blood. Receptors were obtained from a human donor with active COVID-19. The donor label of this sample is uncertain.

In its sample, this clone was seen once. This rearrangement joins TRBV10-2 to TRBJ2-7; TRBD2 might be the D (6 bases). This CDR3 is built from 13 residues. V dropped 6 bases and J dropped 0 bases, with 9 bases sitting between them. The germline gives CDR1 WSHSY, CDR2 SAAADI. The CDR3 is CASSATSSYEQYF. CDR3 DNA: TGCGCCAGCAGCGCGACTAGCTCCTACGAGCAGTACTTC.

V gene TRBV27 combines with J gene TRBJ2-6; 10 bases map to TRBD1. The CDR3 is 17 amino acids. Looked up from germline, CDR1 is MNHEY and CDR2 is SMNVEV (reference sequence). The junction had 7 bases not matched to a gene; V was cut back by 5 bases and J by 3 bases. The DNA for the CDR3 is TGTGCCAGCAGTCTGCGACAGGGGGCTAGTGGGGCCAACGTCCTGACTTTC. This translates into CASSLRQGASGANVLTF.

V and J are TRBV5-6 and TRBJ2-1; 11 nucleotides line up with TRBD2. The CDR3 has 16 amino acids. V trimming: 4 bases; J trimming: 3 bases; junction bases outside the gene matches: 6. CDR1 and CDR2 from the germline V gene are SGHDT and YYEEEE. The CDR3 loop reads CASSPMTSGVYNEQFF. The CDR3 DNA sequence: TGTGCCAGCAGCCCGATGACTAGCGGGGTCTACAATGAGCAGTTCTTC.

This chain uses TRBV12-3 or TRBV12-4 with TRBJ2-2; 11 bases are shared with TRBD2. The CDR3 contains 13 residues. The trim removed 2 bases at V and 13 bases at J, leaving 3 bases unmatched. The CDR3 DNA follows: TGTGCCAGCAGTTTAATTGGGACTAGCGGGCTGTTTTTT. It specifies CASSLIGTSGLFF.

The genes are TRBV13 and TRBJ2-1; D perhaps matches TRBD1 (6 bases). This CDR3 region has 16 residues. Per the germline V gene, CDR1 is PRHDT and CDR2 is FYEKMQ (reference sequence). Trimming pared 3 bases from V and 2 bases from J, leaving 14 bases between. The chain's CDR3 is CASSFSGEKAYNEQFF. In nucleotides, the CDR3 is TGTGCCAGCAGCTTTTCAGGGGAAAAGGCCTACAATGAGCAGTTCTTC.

The chain uses TRBV7-9 and TRBJ1-5; 12 nucleotides match TRBD1. Germline V gene sequence: CDR1 SEHNR, CDR2 FQNEAQ (reference sequence). The trim removed 6 bases at V and 1 base at J, leaving 4 bases unmatched. This CDR3 region has 16 residues. The CDR3 here is CASRAGTGGSNQPQHF. The CDR3 DNA is TGTGCCAGCAGGGCCGGGACAGGGGGCAGCAATCAGCCCCAGCATTTT.

The rearrangement links TRBV10-1 to TRBJ1-5; D not resolved. With 3 bases removed from V and 7 bases from J, the gap between germline ends came to 10 bases. Per the germline V gene, CDR1 is WNHNN and CDR2 is SYGVQD (reference sequence). The CDR3 runs 13 residues. Here the CDR3 reads CASSETSQQPQHF. CDR3 in DNA: TGCGCCAGCAGTGAAACAAGTCAACAGCCCCAGCATTTT.

The chain is built from TRBV6-5 and TRBJ2-5; TRBD1 might be the D (6 bases). There are 14 residues in the CDR3. Looked up from germline, CDR1 is MNHEY and CDR2 is SVGAGI. V lost 6 bases and J lost 3, with 14 bases in between. The CDR3 loop reads CASRGAGWEETQYF. The DNA of the CDR3 is TGTGCCAGCAGGGGGGCAGGGTGGGAAGAGACCCAGTACTTC.

This clone was found once. V gene TRBV7-9 combines with J gene TRBJ2-1, with 8 nucleotides matching TRBD1. The V gene's germline CDR1 is SEHNR and CDR2 FQNEAQ (reference sequence). The CDR3 loop spans 15 amino acids. The V segment lost 5 bases and the J segment 6 bases; nucleotides outside the gene matches: 9. The CDR3 coding sequence is TGTGCCAGCAGCCGATGGCAGGGGGCGGCCAATGAGCAGTTCTTC. This gives the protein CASSRWQGAANEQFF.

The chain carries TRBV11-2 and TRBJ2-7; tentative D call: TRBD2 (6 bases). V was pared by 6 bases and J by 0 bases, with 12 bases between. The CDR3 has 14 amino acids. From germline, CDR1 is SGHAT and CDR2 FQNNGV. The CDR3: CASSLEGLSYEQYF. The CDR3 bases are TGTGCCAGCAGTCTCGAGGGACTCTCCTACGAGCAGTACTTC.

The V gene is TRBV7-8, the J gene TRBJ2-3, with D perhaps matching TRBD2 (6 bases). V was shortened by 1 base and J by 5 bases, with 22 bases between the two germline ends. Germline values: CDR1 SGHVS, CDR2 FQNEAQ. CDR3 size: 18 residues. The CDR3 DNA is TGTGCCAGCAGCTTAGGTGCGCTATCGGGGGTCAGCTTAGATACGCAGTATTTT. Encoded protein: CASSLGALSGVSLDTQYF.

A word on this clone: Other nucleotide sequences from this sample produce the same CDR3. This sequence joins TRBV7-8 and TRBJ2-3; D is perhaps TRBD1 (5 bases). This CDR3 is built from 16 residues. Trimming removed 1 base from V and 0 bases from J, with 11 bases in between. Germline V gene sequence: CDR1 SGHVS, CDR2 FQNEAQ. The CDR3 region is CASSLVTGASTDTQYF. For the CDR3, the DNA is TGTGCCAGCAGCTTAGTCACAGGAGCTAGCACAGATACGCAGTATTTT.

This clone was seen only once. The chain links TRBV6-4 to TRBJ2-1; tentatively, D is TRBD1 (5 bases). CDR3 length equals 13 residues. Trimming took off 2 bases at V and 5 bases at J, with 7 bases between the two ends. The germline V gene has CDR1 MRHNA and CDR2 SNTAGT. The CDR3 region has the DNA TGTGCCAGCAGTGACGGGGCACACAATGAGCAGTTCTTC. Protein: CASSDGAHNEQFF.

In nucleotides, the CDR3 is TGTGCCAGTAGTATGGTCAGGGGGGACAATCAGCCCCAGCATTTT. Its translation: CASSMVRGDNQPQHF. The chain is built from TRBV19 and TRBJ1-5; TRBD1 matches 7 bases. This CDR3 is built from 15 residues. Looked up from germline, CDR1 is LNHDA and CDR2 is SQIVND (reference sequence). The J segment lost 3 bases and the V segment lost 3 bases, leaving 5 bases of the junction unmatched.

The V call is TRBV27, the J call TRBJ1-1; 7 nucleotides align to TRBD1. V shed 6 bases and J 2 bases; nucleotides not matched to a gene: 3. Germline CDR1 and CDR2: MNHEY and SMNVEV (reference sequence). This CDR3 is built from 13 residues. The CDR3 protein is CASSRQGNTEAFF. CDR3 bases: TGTGCCAGCAGCCGACAGGGAAACACTGAAGCTTTCTTT.

The CDR3 nucleotides read TGTGCCAGCCGACAGGGGACAGGGTGGACTCCGGATGGCTACACCTTC. Amino acids: CASRQGTGWTPDGYTF. This chain links TRBV5-4 with TRBJ1-2; 9 bases align to TRBD1. Unmatched junction bases numbered 16, after V lost 7 bases and J lost 6 bases. This CDR3 has 16 residues. CDR1 and CDR2 from the germline V gene are SGHNT and YYREEE (reference sequence). Using reference TRBV5-4 and TRBJ1-2 for the parts outside the CDR3, the full variable domain is ETGVTQSPTHLIKTRGQQVTLRCSSQSGHNTVSWYQQALGQGPQFIFQYYREEENGRGNFPPRFSGLQFPNYSSELNVNALELDDSALYLCASRQGTGWTPDGYTFGSGTRLTVV.

The chain combines TRBV5-6 with TRBJ2-7; maybe TRBD1 (6 bases). Germline CDR1 and CDR2: SGHDT and YYEEEE. The V and J ends lost 5 bases and 3 bases respectively, with 21 bases between them. The CDR3 spans 16 residues. CDR3 in DNA: TGTGCCAGCAGTAGTCCTTCCCGGGACACCGACTACGAGCAGTACTTC. Protein product: CASSSPSRDTDYEQYF.

The chain combines TRBV7-3 with TRBJ2-1; 9 bases match TRBD2. CDR3 length: 14 amino acids. The germline gives CDR1 SGHTA, CDR2 FQGTGA. V gave up 6 bases and J gave up 1 base; unmatched junction bases: 1. CDR3 sequence: CASRLAGSYNEQFF. DNA for the CDR3: TGTGCCAGCAGACTAGCGGGTTCCTACAATGAGCAGTTCTTC.

The chain links TRBV3-1 (or the pseudogene TRBV3-2) to TRBJ1-1, with 7 bases aligning to TRBD1. V lost 4 bases to trimming and J lost 1 base; unmatched junction nucleotides: 3. The CDR3 has 14 amino acids. The germline gives CDR1 LGHDT, CDR2 YNNKEL (reference sequence). CDR3 amino acids: CASSPRGANTEAFF. The CDR3 DNA is TGTGCCAGCAGCCCCAGGGGGGCGAACACTGAAGCTTTCTTT.

The chain joins TRBV5-1 to TRBJ2-1; TRBD2 agrees at 8 bases. The V and J ends lost 5 bases and 8 bases, in that order; junction bases with no gene match: 9. CDR3 length: 14 amino acids. Germline V gene lookup returns CDR1 SGHRS and CDR2 YFSETQ. The CDR3 DNA is TGCGCCAGCAGTTCGGGGGGGACAAGCGATGAGCAGTTCTTC. It yields the protein CASSSGGTSDEQFF.

The genes are TRBV7-8 and TRBJ2-5; 10 bases fit TRBD2. CDR1 and CDR2 (germline): SGHVS, FQNEAQ. The CDR3 is 16 amino acids. With V trimmed by 4 bases and J by 1 base, 6 bases remained unmatched. The CDR3 region is CASSSGLAASQETQYF. The CDR3 DNA is TGTGCCAGCAGCTCAGGACTAGCGGCTTCCCAAGAGACCCAGTACTTC.

The genes are TRBV7-2 and TRBJ2-3; D is uncertain. V dropped 5 bases and J dropped 6 bases, with 18 bases sitting between them. CDR3 size: 15 residues. The germline V gene encodes CDR1 SGHTA and CDR2 FQGNSA. Here the CDR3 DNA reads TGTGCCAGCAGCGTACGTTTTGATCCGAGGGATACGCAGTATTTT. It is translated as CASSVRFDPRDTQYF.

This chain uses TRBV9 with TRBJ1-1; 8 nucleotides agree with TRBD1. J lost 2 bases, V lost 3 bases, and 3 bases had no gene match. CDR1 and CDR2 from the germline V gene are SGDLS and YYNGEE. The CDR3 covers 14 residues. The DNA for the CDR3 is TGTGCCAGCAGCGCCGGACAGGGAAACACTGAAGCTTTCTTT. Its protein is CASSAGQGNTEAFF.

The V and J genes are TRBV3-1 (or the pseudogene TRBV3-2) and TRBJ1-5; TRBD1 agrees at 8 bases. The CDR3 totals 16 residues. The germline V gene encodes CDR1 LGHDT and CDR2 YNNKEL (reference sequence). V trimming: 1 base; J trimming: 10 bases; junction bases outside the gene matches: 12. The CDR3 DNA follows: TGTGCCAGCAGCCAAGGAGACTTGGACAGGGCCGGTCCCCAGCATTTT. Amino acid sequence: CASSQGDLDRAGPQHF.

The CDR3 DNA sequence: TGTGCCAGCAGTACGACAGAGAACACTGAAGCTTTCTTT. Its protein is CASSTTENTEAFF. The V call is TRBV6-6, the J call TRBJ1-1, with D tentatively TRBD1 (5 bases). CDR3 length equals 13 residues. CDR1 and CDR2 (germline): MNHNY, SVGAGI (reference sequence). The ends were cut back, 5 bases at V and 1 base at J, with 8 bases in the middle.